The T cell receptor (beta chain) described here comes from a study of T-cell memory formation after mild COVID-19. The study's findings and limits: Second-wave clones reaching peak frequency on day 37 lacked confirmed SARS-CoV-2 specificity. Pre-infection memory harbored some responding clones, suggesting cross-reactive memory joined.

TCR alpha and TCR beta cDNA libraries with sample barcodes and UMIs came from 5'RACE using constant-segment primers. TCRdb itself ran the 5' RACE reads through MiXCR, one entry per CDR3 protein. Of fewer than 250,000 distinct CDR3 sequences listed, about 18% are singletons. This clonotype was recorded a few times. Antigen: not known. This clone may be a read error of a much larger clone one base away. This CDR3 contains 16 residues. In germline, CDR1 is SGHDN, CDR2 FVKESK. The trim removed 2 bases at V and 2 bases at J, leaving 7 bases unmatched. V gene TRBV14 combines with J gene TRBJ1-1; 8 bases map to TRBD1. Sequencing was carried out using PBMCs or a T cell subset sorted from them (not recorded which). The sequence derives from an adult woman who had mild COVID-19 (a few samples of this study predate the infection). Cell type and time point are not known. The CDR3: CASSQCRGLGNTEAFF. CDR3 DNA: TGTGCCAGCAGCCAATGCAGGGGGCTAGGTAACACTGAAGCTTTCTTT.